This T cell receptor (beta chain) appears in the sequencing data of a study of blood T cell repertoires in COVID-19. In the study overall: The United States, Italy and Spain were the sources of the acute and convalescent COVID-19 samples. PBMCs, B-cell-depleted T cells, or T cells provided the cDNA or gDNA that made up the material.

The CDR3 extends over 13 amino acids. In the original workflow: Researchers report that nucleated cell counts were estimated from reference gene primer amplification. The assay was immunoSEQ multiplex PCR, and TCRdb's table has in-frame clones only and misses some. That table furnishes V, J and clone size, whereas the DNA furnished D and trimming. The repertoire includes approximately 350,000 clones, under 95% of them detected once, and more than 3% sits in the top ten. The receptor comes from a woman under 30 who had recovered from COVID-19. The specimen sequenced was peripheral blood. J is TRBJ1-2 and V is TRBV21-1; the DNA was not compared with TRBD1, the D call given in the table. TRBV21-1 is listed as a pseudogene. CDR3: CASSTRQSYGYTF. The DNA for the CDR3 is TGTGCCAGCAGCACACGACAGAGCTATGGCTACACCTTC.